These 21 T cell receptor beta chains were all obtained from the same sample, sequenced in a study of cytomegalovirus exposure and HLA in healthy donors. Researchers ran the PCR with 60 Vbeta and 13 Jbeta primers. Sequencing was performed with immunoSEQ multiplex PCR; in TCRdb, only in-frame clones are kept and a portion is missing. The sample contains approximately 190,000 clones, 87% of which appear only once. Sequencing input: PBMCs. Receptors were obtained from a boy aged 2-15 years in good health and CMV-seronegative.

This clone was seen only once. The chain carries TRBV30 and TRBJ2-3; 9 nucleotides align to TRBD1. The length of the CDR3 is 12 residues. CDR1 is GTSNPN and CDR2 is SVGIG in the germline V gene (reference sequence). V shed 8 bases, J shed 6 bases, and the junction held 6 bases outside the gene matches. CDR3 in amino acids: CARQGDSDTQYF. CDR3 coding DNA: TGTGCCCGACAGGGGGATAGTGATACGCAGTATTTT.

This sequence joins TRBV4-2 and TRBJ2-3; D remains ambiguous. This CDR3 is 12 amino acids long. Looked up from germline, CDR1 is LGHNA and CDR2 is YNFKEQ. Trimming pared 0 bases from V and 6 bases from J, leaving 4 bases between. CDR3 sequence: CASSQDMDTQYF. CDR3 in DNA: TGTGCCAGCAGCCAAGATATGGATACGCAGTATTTT.

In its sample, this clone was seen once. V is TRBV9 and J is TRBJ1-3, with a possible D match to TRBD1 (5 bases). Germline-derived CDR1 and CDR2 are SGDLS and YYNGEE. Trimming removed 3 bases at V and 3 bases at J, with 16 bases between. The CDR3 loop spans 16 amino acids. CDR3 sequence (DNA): TGTGCCAGCAGCGCCAGCGGGGGGACCTTTGGAAACACCATATATTTT. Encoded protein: CASSASGGTFGNTIYF.

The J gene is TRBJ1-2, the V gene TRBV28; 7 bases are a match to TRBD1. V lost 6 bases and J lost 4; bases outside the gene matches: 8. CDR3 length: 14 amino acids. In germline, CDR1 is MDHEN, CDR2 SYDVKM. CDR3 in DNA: TGTGCCAGCAGACCCTCGACAGGGCTCTATGGCTACACCTTC. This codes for CASRPSTGLYGYTF.

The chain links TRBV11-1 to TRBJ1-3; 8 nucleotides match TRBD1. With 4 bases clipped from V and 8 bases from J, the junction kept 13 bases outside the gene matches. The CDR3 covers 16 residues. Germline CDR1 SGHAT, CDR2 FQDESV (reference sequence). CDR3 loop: CASSSIPGGIGDTIYF. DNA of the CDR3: TGTGCCAGCAGCTCGATCCCAGGGGGCATTGGCGACACCATATATTTT.

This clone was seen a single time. The CDR3 DNA sequence: TGTGCCAGCAGCTTAGTAGGACATCACCCAGATGAGCAGTTCTTC. Residues: CASSLVGHHPDEQFF. The chain is built from TRBV13 and TRBJ2-1, with D possibly matching TRBD1 (5 bases). The CDR3 has 15 residues. Germline loops: CDR1 PRHDT, CDR2 FYEKMQ (reference sequence). The ends were cut back, 1 base at V and 8 bases at J, with 15 bases in the middle.

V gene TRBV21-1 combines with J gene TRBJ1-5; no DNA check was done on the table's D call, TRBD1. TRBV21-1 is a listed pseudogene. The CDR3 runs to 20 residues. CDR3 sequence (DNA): TGTGCCAGCAGCTCCATAAGGGGCCCTCGCGGACCCGGAAGCAATCAGCCCCAGCATTTT. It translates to CASSSIRGPRGPGSNQPQHF.

The CDR3 nucleotides are TGCAGCGTCCAGACAGCCTCCTATGGCTACACCTTC. Amino acid sequence: CSVQTASYGYTF. The chain couples TRBV29-1 to TRBJ1-2; TRBD1 is a possible D gene (5 bases). This CDR3 contains 12 residues. Germline V gene data show CDR1 as SQVTM and CDR2 as ANQGSEA. The ends were cut back, 6 bases at V and 4 bases at J, with 12 bases in the middle.

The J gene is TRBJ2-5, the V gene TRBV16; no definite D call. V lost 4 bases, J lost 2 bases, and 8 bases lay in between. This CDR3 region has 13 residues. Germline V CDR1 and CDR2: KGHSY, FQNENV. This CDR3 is CASSPEIQETQYF. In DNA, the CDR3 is TGTGCCAGCAGCCCCGAGATTCAAGAGACCCAGTACTTC.

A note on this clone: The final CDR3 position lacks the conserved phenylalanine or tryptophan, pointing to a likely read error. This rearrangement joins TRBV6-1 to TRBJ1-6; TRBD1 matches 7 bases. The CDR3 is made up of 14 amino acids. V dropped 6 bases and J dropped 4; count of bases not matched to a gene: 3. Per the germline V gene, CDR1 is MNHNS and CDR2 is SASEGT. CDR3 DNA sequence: TGTGCCAGCAGGGGGACAGCGTATAATTCACCCCTCCACCTT. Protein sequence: CASRGTAYNSPLHL.

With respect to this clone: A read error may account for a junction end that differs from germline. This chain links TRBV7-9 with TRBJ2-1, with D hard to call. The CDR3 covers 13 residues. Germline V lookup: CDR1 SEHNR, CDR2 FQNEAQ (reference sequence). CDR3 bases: TGTTCCAGCAGCTCGGAGTTCGGCAATGAGCAGTTCTTC. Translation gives CSSSSEFGNEQFF.

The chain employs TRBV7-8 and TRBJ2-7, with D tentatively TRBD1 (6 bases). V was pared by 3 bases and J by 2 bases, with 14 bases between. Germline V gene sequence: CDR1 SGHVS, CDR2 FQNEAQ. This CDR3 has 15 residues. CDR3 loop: CASSFYTGTTYEQYF. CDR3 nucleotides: TGTGCCAGCAGCTTCTATACAGGGACGACCTACGAGCAGTACTTC.

The CDR3 reads CASSSASGGRLNNEQFF. CDR3 bases: TGCGCCAGCAGCTCCGCTAGCGGGGGGCGATTAAACAATGAGCAGTTCTTC. V gene TRBV5-1 combines with J gene TRBJ2-1; TRBD2 matches 11 bases. The CDR3 spans 17 residues. The ends lost 3 bases at V and 5 bases at J; junction bases unmatched: 10. The V gene's germline CDR1 is SGHRS and CDR2 YFSETQ.

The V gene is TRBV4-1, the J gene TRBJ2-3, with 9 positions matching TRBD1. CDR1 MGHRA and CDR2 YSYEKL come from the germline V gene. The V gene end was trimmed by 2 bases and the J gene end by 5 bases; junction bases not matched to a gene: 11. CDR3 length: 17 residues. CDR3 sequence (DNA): TGCGCCAGCAGCCAAAGCGGGGACAGGGTTACTGGAGATACGCAGTATTTT. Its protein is CASSQSGDRVTGDTQYF.

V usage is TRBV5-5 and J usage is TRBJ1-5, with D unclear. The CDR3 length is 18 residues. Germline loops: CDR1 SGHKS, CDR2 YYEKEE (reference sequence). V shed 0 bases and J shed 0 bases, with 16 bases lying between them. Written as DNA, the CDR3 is TGTGCCAGCAGCTTGGCCGAGCGGCTACCCCTTAGCAATCAGCCCCAGCATTTT. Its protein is CASSLAERLPLSNQPQHF.

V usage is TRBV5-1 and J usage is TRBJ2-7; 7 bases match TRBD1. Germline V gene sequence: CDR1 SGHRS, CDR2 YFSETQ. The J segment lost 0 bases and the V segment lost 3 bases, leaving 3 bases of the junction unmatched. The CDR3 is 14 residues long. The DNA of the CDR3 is TGCGCCAGCAGCTCCGGGACAGCCTCCTACGAGCAGTACTTC. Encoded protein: CASSSGTASYEQYF.

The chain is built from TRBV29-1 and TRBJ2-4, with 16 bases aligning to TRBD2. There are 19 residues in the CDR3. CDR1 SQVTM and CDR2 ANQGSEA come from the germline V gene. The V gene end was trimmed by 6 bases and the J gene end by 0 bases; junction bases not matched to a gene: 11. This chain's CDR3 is CSVKRGLAGGGLAKNIQYF. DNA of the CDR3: TGCAGCGTCAAACGGGGACTAGCGGGGGGGGGCCTAGCCAAAAACATTCAGTACTTC.

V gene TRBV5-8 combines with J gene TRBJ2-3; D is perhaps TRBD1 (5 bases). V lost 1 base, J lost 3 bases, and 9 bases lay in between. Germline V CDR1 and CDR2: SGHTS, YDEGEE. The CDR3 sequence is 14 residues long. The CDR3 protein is CASSLLTVTDTQYF. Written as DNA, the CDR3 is TGTGCCAGCAGCTTGTTGACAGTAACAGATACGCAGTATTTT.

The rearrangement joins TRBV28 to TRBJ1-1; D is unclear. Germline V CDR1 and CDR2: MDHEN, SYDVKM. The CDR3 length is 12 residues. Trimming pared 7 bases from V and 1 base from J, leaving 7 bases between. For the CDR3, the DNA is TGTGCCAGCACACTAAGGAACACTGAAGCTTTCTTT. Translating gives CASTLRNTEAFF.

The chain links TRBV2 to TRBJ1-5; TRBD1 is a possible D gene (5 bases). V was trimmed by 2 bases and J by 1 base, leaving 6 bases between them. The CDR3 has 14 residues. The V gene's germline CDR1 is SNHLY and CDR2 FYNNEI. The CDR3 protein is CASSESGSNQPQHF. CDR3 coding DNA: TGTGCCAGCAGTGAATCAGGGAGCAATCAGCCCCAGCATTTT.

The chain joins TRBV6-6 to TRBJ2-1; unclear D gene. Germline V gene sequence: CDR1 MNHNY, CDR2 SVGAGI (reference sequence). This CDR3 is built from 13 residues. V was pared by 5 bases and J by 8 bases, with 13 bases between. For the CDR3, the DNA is TGTGCCAGCAGTCCAACCTCGACACATGAGCAGTTCTTC. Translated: CASSPTSTHEQFF.